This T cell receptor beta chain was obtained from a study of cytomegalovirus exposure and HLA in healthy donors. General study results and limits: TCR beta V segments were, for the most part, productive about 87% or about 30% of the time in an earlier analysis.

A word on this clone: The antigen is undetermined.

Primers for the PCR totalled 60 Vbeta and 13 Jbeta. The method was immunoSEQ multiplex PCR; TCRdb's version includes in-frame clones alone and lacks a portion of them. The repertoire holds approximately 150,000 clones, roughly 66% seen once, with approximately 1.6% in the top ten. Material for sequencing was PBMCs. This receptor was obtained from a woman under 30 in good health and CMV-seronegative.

The CDR3 loop reads CASSLMGQGADTQYF. In DNA, the CDR3 is TGTGCCAGCAGCTTAATGGGACAGGGGGCAGATACGCAGTATTTT. The rearrangement links TRBV11-3 to TRBJ2-3; the match to TRBD1 covers 11 bases. The CDR3 covers 15 residues. The germline gives CDR1 SGHNT, CDR2 YENEEA. The V and J ends lost 2 bases and 4 bases, in that order; junction bases with no gene match: 2. Supplemented by reference TRBV11-3 and TRBJ2-3, the full variable domain reads EAGVVQSPRYKIIEKKQPVAFWCNPISGHNTLYWYLQNLGQGPELLIRYENEEAVDDSQLPKDRFSAERLKGVDSTLKIQPAELGDSAVYLCASSLMGQGADTQYFGPGTRLTVL.